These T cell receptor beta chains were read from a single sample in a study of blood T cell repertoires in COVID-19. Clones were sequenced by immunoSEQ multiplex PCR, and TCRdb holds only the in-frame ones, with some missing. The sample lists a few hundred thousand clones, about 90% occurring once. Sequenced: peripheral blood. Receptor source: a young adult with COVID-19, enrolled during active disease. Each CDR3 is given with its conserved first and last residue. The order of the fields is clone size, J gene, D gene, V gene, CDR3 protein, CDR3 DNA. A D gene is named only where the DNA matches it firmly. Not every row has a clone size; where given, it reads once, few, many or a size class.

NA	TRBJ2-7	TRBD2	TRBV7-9	CASSDGLAASGEQYF	TGTGCCAGCAGCGATGGACTAGCGGCTTCCGGGGAGCAGTACTTC
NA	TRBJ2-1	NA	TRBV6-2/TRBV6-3	CASSYRAPMDINEQFF	TGTGCCAGCAGTTACAGGGCCCCTATGGACATCAATGAGCAGTTCTTC
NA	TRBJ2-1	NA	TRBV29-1	CSVGEDEQFF	TGCAGCGTTGGCGAGGATGAGCAGTTCTTC
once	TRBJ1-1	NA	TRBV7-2	CASSLLNTEAFF	TGTGCCAGCAGCTTACTAAACACTGAAGCTTTCTTT
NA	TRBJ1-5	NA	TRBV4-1	CASSQNPSLNQPQHF	TGCGCCAGCAGCCAAAACCCCAGTCTCAATCAGCCCCAGCATTTT
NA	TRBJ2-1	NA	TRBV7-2	CASSLERGSYNEQFF	TGTGCCAGCAGCTTAGAACGGGGGTCCTACAATGAGCAGTTCTTC
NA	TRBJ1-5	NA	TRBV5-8	CASSPEASNQPQHF	TGTGCCAGCAGCCCCGAGGCGAGCAATCAGCCCCAGCATTTT
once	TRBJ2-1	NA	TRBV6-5	CASGGTWDKREQFF	TGTGCCAGCGGAGGGACTTGGGATAAGCGTGAGCAGTTCTTC
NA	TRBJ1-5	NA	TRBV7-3	CASSLEGSGQPQHF	TGTGCCAGCAGCTTAGAGGGTTCAGGTCAGCCCCAGCATTTT
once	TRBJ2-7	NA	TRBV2	CASSDHEASEQYF	TGTGCCAGCAGTGATCACGAGGCTAGTGAGCAGTACTTC
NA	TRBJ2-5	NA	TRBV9	CASSVAGVYQETQYF	TGTGCCAGCAGCGTAGCTGGAGTATACCAAGAGACCCAGTACTTC
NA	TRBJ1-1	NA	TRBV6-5	CASSYVGLNEAFF	TGTGCCAGCAGTTACGTCGGGTTAAATGAAGCTTTCTTT
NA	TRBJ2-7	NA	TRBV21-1	CACRPWREDYEQYF	TGTGCCTGCCGCCCCTGGCGGGAGGACTACGAGCAGTACTTC
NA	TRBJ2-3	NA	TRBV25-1	CASSEQRDGTPDPDTQYF	TGTGCCAGCAGTGAACAAAGGGACGGGACACCGGACCCAGATACGCAGTATTTT
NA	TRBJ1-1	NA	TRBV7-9	CASRQGVAEAFF	TGTGCCAGCAGACAAGGGGTCGCTGAAGCTTTCTTT
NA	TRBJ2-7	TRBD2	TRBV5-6	CASSFGTTLYEQYF	TGTGCCAGCAGCTTCGGGACTACCCTCTACGAGCAGTACTTC
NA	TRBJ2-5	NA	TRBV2	CASSGEETQYF	TGTGCCAGCAGCGGAGAAGAGACCCAGTACTTC
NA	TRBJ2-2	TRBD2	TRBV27	CASSYSGSVPGELFF	TGTGCCAGCAGCTATAGCGGGAGTGTCCCCGGGGAGCTGTTTTTT
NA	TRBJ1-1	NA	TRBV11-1	CASSSRRAEAFF	TGTGCCAGCAGCTCCCGGAGGGCTGAAGCTTTCTTT
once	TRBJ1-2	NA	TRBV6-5	CASSPGQGGGYTF	TGTGCCAGCAGTCCCGGGCAGGGTGGAGGCTACACCTTC
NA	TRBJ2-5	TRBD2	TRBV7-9	CASSQAGYQETQYF	TGTGCCAGCAGCCAAGCGGGGTACCAAGAGACCCAGTACTTC
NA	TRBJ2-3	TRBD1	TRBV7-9	CASSLGDRHTDTQYF	TGTGCCAGCAGCTTAGGGGACAGACACACAGATACGCAGTATTTT
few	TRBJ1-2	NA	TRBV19	CASSIGSLDDGYTF	TGTGCCAGTAGTATTGGGTCGCTAGACGACGGCTACACCTTC
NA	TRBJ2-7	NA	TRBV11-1	CASSWGGPYEQYF	TGTGCCAGCAGCTGGGGCGGCCCCTACGAGCAGTACTTC
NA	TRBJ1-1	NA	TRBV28	CASSPRGGVSEAFF	TGTGCCAGCAGTCCCCGGGGAGGGGTGTCTGAAGCTTTCTTT
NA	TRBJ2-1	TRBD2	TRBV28	CASSFARENYNEQFF	TGTGCCAGCAGTTTTGCGCGGGAGAACTACAATGAGCAGTTCTTC